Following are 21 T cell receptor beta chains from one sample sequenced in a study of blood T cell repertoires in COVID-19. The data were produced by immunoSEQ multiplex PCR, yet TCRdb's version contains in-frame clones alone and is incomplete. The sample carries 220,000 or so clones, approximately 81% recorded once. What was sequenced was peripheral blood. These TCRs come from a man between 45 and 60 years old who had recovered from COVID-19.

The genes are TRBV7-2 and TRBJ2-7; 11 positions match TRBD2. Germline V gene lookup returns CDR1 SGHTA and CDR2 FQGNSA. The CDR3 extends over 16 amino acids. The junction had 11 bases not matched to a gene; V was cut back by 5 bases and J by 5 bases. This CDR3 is CASSVDAGTSGHEQYF. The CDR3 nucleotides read TGTGCCAGCAGCGTTGATGCGGGGACTAGCGGCCACGAGCAGTACTTC.

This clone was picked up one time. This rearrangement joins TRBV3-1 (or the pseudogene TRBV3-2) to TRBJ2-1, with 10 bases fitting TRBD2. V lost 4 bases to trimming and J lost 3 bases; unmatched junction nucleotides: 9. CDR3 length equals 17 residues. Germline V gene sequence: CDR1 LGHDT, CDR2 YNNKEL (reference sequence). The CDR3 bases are TGTGCCAGCAGCCCGAACCCGTCTAGCGGGAGCTACAATGAGCAGTTCTTC. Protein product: CASSPNPSSGSYNEQFF.

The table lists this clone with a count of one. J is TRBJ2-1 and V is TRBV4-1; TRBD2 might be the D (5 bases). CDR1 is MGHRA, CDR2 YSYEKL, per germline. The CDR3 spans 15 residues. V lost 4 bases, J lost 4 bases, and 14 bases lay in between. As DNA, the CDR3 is TGCGCCAGCAGCCCATTACCGGGATCATACAATGAGCAGTTCTTC. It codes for CASSPLPGSYNEQFF.

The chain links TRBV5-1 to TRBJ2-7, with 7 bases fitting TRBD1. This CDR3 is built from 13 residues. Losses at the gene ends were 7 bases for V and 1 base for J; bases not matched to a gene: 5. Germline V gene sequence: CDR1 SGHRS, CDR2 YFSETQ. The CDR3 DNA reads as TGCGCCAGCGCCCGGGACAGTTCCTACGAGCAGTACTTC. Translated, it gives CASARDSSYEQYF.

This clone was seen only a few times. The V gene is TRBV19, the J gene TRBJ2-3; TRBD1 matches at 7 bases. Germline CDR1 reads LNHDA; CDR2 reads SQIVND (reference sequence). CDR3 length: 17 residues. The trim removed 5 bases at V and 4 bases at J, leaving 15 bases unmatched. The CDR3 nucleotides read TGTGCCAGTAGTCCTACACAGGGGAGCGCACGGGCAGATACGCAGTATTTT. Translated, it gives CASSPTQGSARADTQYF.

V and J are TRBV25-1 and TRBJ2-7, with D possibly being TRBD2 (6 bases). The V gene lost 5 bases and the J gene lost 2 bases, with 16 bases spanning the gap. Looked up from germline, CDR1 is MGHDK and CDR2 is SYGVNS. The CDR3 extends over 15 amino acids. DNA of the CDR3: TGTGCCAGCAGTAATCCGGGACTGTTCCCCTACGAGCAGTACTTC. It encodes CASSNPGLFPYEQYF.

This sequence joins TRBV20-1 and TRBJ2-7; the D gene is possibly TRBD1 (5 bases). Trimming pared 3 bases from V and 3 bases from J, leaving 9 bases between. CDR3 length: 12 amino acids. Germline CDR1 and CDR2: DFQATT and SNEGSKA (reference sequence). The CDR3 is CSASNQGYEQYF. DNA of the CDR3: TGCAGTGCTAGTAACCAGGGCTACGAGCAGTACTTC.

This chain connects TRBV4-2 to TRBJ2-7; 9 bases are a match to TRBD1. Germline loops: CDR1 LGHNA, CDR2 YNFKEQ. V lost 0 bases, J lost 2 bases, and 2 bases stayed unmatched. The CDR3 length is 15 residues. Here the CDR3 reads CASSQEGTGTYEQYF. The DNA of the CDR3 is TGTGCCAGCAGCCAAGAAGGGACAGGGACCTACGAGCAGTACTTC.

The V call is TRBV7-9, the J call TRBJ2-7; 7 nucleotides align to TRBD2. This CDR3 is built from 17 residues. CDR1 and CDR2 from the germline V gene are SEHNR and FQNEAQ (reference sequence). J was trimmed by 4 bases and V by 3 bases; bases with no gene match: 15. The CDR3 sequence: CASSFERQGGRIYEQYF. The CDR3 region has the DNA TGTGCCAGCAGCTTTGAGAGGCAGGGAGGGAGGATATACGAGCAGTACTTC.

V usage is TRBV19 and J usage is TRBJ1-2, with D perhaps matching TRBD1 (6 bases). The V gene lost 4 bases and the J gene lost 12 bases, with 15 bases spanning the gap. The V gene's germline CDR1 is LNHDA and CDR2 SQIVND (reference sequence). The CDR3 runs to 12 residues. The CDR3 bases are TGTGCCAGTAGTACTACAGGGCTATCCCACACCTTC. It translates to CASSTTGLSHTF.

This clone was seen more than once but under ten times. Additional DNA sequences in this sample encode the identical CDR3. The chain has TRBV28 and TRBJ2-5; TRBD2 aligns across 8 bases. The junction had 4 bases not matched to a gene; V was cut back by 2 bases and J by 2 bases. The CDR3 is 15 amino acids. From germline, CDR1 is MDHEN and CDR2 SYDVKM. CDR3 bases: TGTGCCAGCAGTTTAACTAGCGGAGGTCAAGAGACCCAGTACTTC. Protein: CASSLTSGGQETQYF.

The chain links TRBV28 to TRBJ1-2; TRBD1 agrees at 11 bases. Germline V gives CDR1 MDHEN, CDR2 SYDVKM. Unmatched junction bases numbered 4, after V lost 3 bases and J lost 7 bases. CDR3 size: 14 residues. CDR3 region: CASSFTDRGPGYTF. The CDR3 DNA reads TGTGCCAGCAGTTTTACGGACAGGGGGCCTGGCTACACCTTC.

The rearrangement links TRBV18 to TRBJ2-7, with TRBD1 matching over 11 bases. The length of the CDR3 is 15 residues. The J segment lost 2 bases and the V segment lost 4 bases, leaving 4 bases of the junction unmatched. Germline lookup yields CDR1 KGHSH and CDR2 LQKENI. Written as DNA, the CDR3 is TGTGCCAGCTCACTTCAGGGACAGGGGGCCTACGAGCAGTACTTC. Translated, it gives CASSLQGQGAYEQYF.

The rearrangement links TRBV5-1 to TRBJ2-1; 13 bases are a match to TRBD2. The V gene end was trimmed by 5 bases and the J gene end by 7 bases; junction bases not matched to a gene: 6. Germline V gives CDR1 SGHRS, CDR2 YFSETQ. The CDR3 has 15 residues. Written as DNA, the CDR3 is TGCGCCAGCAGTCGGACTAGCGGGAGCGGTAATGAGCAGTTCTTC. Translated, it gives CASSRTSGSGNEQFF.

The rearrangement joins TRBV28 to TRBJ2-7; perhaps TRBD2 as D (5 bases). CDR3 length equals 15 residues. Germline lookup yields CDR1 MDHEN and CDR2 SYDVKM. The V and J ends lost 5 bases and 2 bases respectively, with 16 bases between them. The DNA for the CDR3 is TGTGCCAGCAGTGCGCCGGGATGGAATACCTACGAGCAGTACTTC. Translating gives CASSAPGWNTYEQYF.

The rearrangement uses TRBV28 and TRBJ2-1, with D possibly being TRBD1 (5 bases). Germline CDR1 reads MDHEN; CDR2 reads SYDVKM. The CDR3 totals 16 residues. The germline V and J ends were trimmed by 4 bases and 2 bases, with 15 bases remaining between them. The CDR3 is CASSSGPTEPYNEQFF. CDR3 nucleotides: TGTGCCAGCAGTTCCGGCCCGACAGAACCCTACAATGAGCAGTTCTTC. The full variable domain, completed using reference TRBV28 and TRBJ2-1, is DVKVTQSSRYLVKRTGEKVFLECVQDMDHENMFWYRQDPGLGLRLIYFSYDVKMKEKGDIPEGYSVSREKKERFSLILESASTNQTSMYLCASSSGPTEPYNEQFFGPGTRLTVL.

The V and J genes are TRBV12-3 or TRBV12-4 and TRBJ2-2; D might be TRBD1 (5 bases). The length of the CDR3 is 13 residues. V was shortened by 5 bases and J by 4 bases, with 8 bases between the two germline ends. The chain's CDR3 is CASSPDITGELFF. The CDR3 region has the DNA TGTGCCAGCAGTCCGGACATCACCGGGGAGCTGTTTTTT.

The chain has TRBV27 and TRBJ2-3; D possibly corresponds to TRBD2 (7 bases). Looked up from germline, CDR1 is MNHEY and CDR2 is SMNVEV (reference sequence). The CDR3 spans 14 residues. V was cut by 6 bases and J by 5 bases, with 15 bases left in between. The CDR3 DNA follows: TGTGCCAGCAGAAAGGGGAGGGGGGAAGATACGCAGTATTTT. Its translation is CASRKGRGEDTQYF.

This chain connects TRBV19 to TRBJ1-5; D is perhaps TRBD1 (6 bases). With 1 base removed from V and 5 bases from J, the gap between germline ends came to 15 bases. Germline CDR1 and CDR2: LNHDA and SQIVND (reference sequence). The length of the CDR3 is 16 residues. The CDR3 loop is CASSIGGYRVYQPQHF. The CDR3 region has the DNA TGTGCCAGTAGTATAGGGGGATACAGGGTATATCAGCCCCAGCATTTT.

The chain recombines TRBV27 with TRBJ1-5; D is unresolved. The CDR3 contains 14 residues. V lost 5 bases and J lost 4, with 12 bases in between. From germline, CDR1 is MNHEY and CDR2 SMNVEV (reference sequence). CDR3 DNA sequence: TGTGCCAGCAGTAAACGGCAGGCGAATCAGCCCCAGCATTTT. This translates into CASSKRQANQPQHF.

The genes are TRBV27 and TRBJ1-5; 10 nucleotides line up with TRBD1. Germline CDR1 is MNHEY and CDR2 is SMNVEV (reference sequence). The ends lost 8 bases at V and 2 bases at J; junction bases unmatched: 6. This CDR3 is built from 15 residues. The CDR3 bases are TGTGCCAGCGGAGGACAGGGGGTTGGCAATCAGCCCCAGCATTTT. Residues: CASGGQGVGNQPQHF.